This TCR beta chain is from a study of cytotoxic CD8 clonotypes in ibrutinib-treated CLL. Study-wide context: IGHV unmutated about 17; relapsed/refractory 11; treatment-naive about 14. Study-wide results and limits: Clonality went up at ibrutinib response and then declined back toward baseline at progression.

There are a few counts of this clone. Its target is not known. V was trimmed by 2 bases and J by 0 bases, leaving 15 bases between them. CDR1 is SGHDN and CDR2 is FVKESK in the germline V gene. This CDR3 comprises 17 residues. Data came from immunoSEQ multiplex PCR; TCRdb stores just in-frame clones and leaves some out. Among about 140,000 clones listed, 80% were seen once. The genes are TRBV14 and TRBJ2-3; the D gene could be TRBD1 or TRBD2 (5 bases each). This sequence was found in a human donor with chronic lymphocytic leukemia. The material was PBMCs, obtained after 36 months of ibrutinib treatment. The CDR3 sequence: CASSQTGTSSSTDTQYF. Written as DNA, the CDR3 is TGTGCCAGCAGCCAAACCGGGACGAGTTCTAGCACAGATACGCAGTATTTT.